This T cell receptor beta chain was recovered during a study of high-grade serous ovarian cancer treatment subgroups. Study summary: Each sample yielded on average about 7,000 unique TCR beta rearrangements from approximately 13,000 reads.

Sequencing used immunoSEQ multiplex PCR; TCRdb keeps in-frame clones, though not all of them. There are 500 to 650 clones in the sample; roughly 80% occur only once, and about 11% lies in the top ten. Notes on this clone: Its antigen is still unknown.

Study-wide results and caveats: These tumor repertoires lack spatial information from bulk sequencing. Repertoire similarity ranged about 0.11 to 0.8 between tumors of one patient. Clonal relatedness tracked neoantigen level, and by trend copy number and mutation load.

Tumor samples were obtained before definitive surgery or chemotherapy. This CDR3 has 15 amino acids. V lost 7 bases to trimming and J lost 5 bases; unmatched junction nucleotides: 13. The sample comprised tumor tissue. The chain recombines TRBV6-7 with TRBJ2-7; 8 bases fit TRBD1. TRBV6-7 carries the ORF label, with uncertain function. The receptor was derived from a human donor with high-grade serous ovarian cancer. The CDR3 sequence is CASNDPRGLVHEQYF. The CDR3 DNA follows: TGTGCCAGCAACGACCCCAGGGGGCTAGTGCACGAGCAGTACTTC.